Following are 26 T cell receptor beta chains from one sample sequenced in a study of early T cells in non-severe SARS-CoV-2 infection. TCRdb fed the 5' RACE reads into MiXCR, producing one record per CDR3 protein. The data hold under 30,000 distinct CDR3 sequences, with 4.5% observed a single time. The material sequenced was whole blood. These receptors originate from an adult who was a healthcare worker with PCR-confirmed SARS-CoV-2 infection or an uninfected control (not recorded which).

This rearrangement joins TRBV7-9 to TRBJ2-7; D may be TRBD2 (5 bases). From germline, CDR1 is SEHNR and CDR2 FQNEAQ (reference sequence). The CDR3 runs 12 residues. Trimming left V 0 bases short and J 6 bases short, with 6 bases between. CDR3 in amino acids: CASSLALAEQYF. CDR3 nucleotide sequence: TGTGCCAGCAGCTTAGCGCTAGCCGAGCAGTACTTC.

The genes are TRBV29-1 and TRBJ2-7; D remains ambiguous. The length of the CDR3 is 13 residues. Germline V lookup: CDR1 SQVTM, CDR2 ANQGSEA. Trimming took 4 bases from V and 1 from J, leaving 11 bases between them. The CDR3 coding sequence is TGCAGCGTTGCCCCGGTATCTTCCTACGAGCAGTACTTC. This translates into CSVAPVSSYEQYF.

The sample holds a few counts of this clonotype. CDR3 sequence (DNA): TGTGCCAGCAGACGACTAGCGGGGGGGTACAATGAGCAGTTCTTC. Residues: CASRRLAGGYNEQFF. This sequence joins TRBV12-3 or TRBV12-4 and TRBJ2-1, with 14 nucleotides matching TRBD2. The CDR3 extends over 15 amino acids. Germline trimming cut 6 bases from V and 4 bases from J; bases unmatched to any gene: 2.

V and J are TRBV5-1 and TRBJ1-2; D is ambiguous. Germline V gene sequence: CDR1 SGHRS, CDR2 YFSETQ. This CDR3 has 12 amino acids. V was clipped by 4 bases and J by 4 bases, with 8 bases between them. Here the CDR3 reads CASSPSSYGYTF. The CDR3 nucleotides are TGCGCCAGCAGCCCATCGTCCTATGGCTACACCTTC.

The chain is built from TRBV7-9 and TRBJ2-2, with 14 bases matching TRBD2. V dropped 5 bases and J dropped 6; count of bases not matched to a gene: 2. In germline, CDR1 is SEHNR, CDR2 FQNEAQ (reference sequence). The CDR3 runs 15 residues. The CDR3 is CASSPGLAGAGELFF. In DNA form, the CDR3 reads TGTGCCAGCAGCCCGGGACTAGCGGGAGCCGGGGAGCTGTTTTTT.

This clonotype showed up many times. The rearrangement joins TRBV20-1 to TRBJ2-1; D remains unclear. This CDR3 contains 16 residues. Trimming shortened V by 0 bases and J by 0 bases, and 12 bases separated the two germline ends. CDR1 and CDR2 (germline): DFQATT, SNEGSKA (reference sequence). CDR3 sequence reads: CSARDPIASSYNEQFF. CDR3 sequence (DNA): TGCAGTGCTAGAGACCCTATCGCTAGCTCCTACAATGAGCAGTTCTTC.

This clonotype was seen more than once but under ten times. The rearrangement uses TRBV6-1 and TRBJ2-1; 9 nucleotides agree with TRBD1. The CDR3 runs 15 residues. The germline gives CDR1 MNHNS, CDR2 SASEGT. Trimming cost V 8 bases and J 5 bases; bases outside gene matches: 10. The CDR3 sequence is CASFSLGTGHNEQFF. CDR3 DNA sequence: TGTGCCAGCTTTAGCCTCGGGACAGGGCACAATGAGCAGTTCTTC.

There are many counts of this clonotype. The gene calls are TRBV5-1 and TRBJ2-3; D ambiguous. Trimming pared 2 bases from V and 0 bases from J, leaving 7 bases between. This CDR3 spans 14 amino acids. CDR1 SGHRS and CDR2 YFSETQ come from the germline V gene. The CDR3 nucleotides are TGCGCCAGCAGCTTCTCGCGGAGCACAGATACGCAGTATTTT. This gives the protein CASSFSRSTDTQYF.

This clonotype was counted only a few times. CDR3 DNA: TGCGCCAGCAGCCCTGATCGGCAAAACTACAATGAGCAGTTCTTC. This translates into CASSPDRQNYNEQFF. The chain links TRBV4-1 to TRBJ2-1; no clear D. This CDR3 has 15 residues. With 4 bases removed from V and 3 bases from J, the gap between germline ends came to 13 bases. CDR1 and CDR2 (germline): MGHRA, YSYEKL.

This chain uses TRBV14 with TRBJ1-2; D is unresolved. V was clipped by 2 bases and J by 4 bases, with 14 bases between them. From germline, CDR1 is SGHDN and CDR2 FVKESK. CDR3 length equals 15 residues. The CDR3 coding sequence is TGTGCCAGCAGCCAAATACACCACAATCCCTATGGCTACACCTTC. It yields the protein CASSQIHHNPYGYTF.

This clonotype was counted only a few times. The rearrangement links TRBV4-3 to TRBJ2-7; tentatively, D is TRBD2 (6 bases). Germline assignment: CDR1 LGHNA and CDR2 YSLEER. V lost 2 bases and J lost 3, with 11 bases in between. CDR3 length equals 14 residues. CDR3 nucleotide sequence: TGCGCCAGCAGCCAAAACGTCGGGGGCTACGAGCAGTACTTC. Protein product: CASSQNVGGYEQYF.

This clonotype appeared many times. The J gene is TRBJ1-1, the V gene TRBV18, with D possibly matching TRBD1 (6 bases). This CDR3 has 13 amino acids. The germline V and J ends were trimmed by 5 bases and 8 bases, with 15 bases remaining between them. Germline V gives CDR1 KGHSH, CDR2 LQKENI. The CDR3 loop reads CASSSQGIREAFF. The CDR3 DNA sequence: TGTGCCAGCTCAAGTCAGGGGATTAGGGAAGCTTTCTTT. Full variable domain (outside the CDR3, taken from reference TRBV18 and TRBJ1-1): NAGVMQNPRHLVRRRGQEARLRCSPMKGHSHVYWYRQLPEEGLKFMVYLQKENIIDESGMPKERFSAEFPKEGPSILRIQQVVRGDSAAYFCASSSQGIREAFFGQGTRLTVV.

This clonotype was seen more than once but under ten times. This chain joins TRBV12-3 or TRBV12-4 and TRBJ1-2, with 7 nucleotides matching TRBD1. V shed 7 bases, J shed 5 bases, and the junction held 7 bases outside the gene matches. There are 13 residues in the CDR3. The chain's CDR3 is CASTLTGRYGYTF. The CDR3 DNA sequence: TGTGCCAGCACCCTGACAGGGAGATATGGCTACACCTTC.

The gene calls are TRBV12-3 or TRBV12-4 and TRBJ2-2; no reliable D call. Trimming shortened V by 3 bases and J by 1 base, and 9 bases separated the two germline ends. The CDR3 totals 15 residues. The CDR3 DNA reads as TGTGCCAGCAGTTTTTATGGCGGGAACACCGGGGAGCTGTTTTTT. Translating gives CASSFYGGNTGELFF.

This clonotype occurred a few times. The V and J genes are TRBV7-9 and TRBJ2-2, with 8 bases fitting TRBD1. Unmatched junction bases numbered 10, after V lost 4 bases and J lost 3 bases. CDR1 SEHNR and CDR2 FQNEAQ come from the germline V gene (reference sequence). This CDR3 has 17 residues. The CDR3 here is CASSSPPQGVYTGELFF. DNA for the CDR3: TGTGCCAGCAGCTCTCCCCCACAGGGGGTGTACACCGGGGAGCTGTTTTTT.

The rearrangement links TRBV28 to TRBJ1-5, with unresolved D. Germline CDR1 and CDR2: MDHEN and SYDVKM. Trimming removed 3 bases at V and 5 bases at J, with 5 bases between. This CDR3 has 12 residues. The CDR3 nucleotides read TGTGCCAGCAGTTTTCTGGATCAGCCCCAGCATTTT. Translated, it gives CASSFLDQPQHF.

This clonotype was observed at least ten times. The chain carries TRBV18 and TRBJ2-6; D gene unclear. V was shortened by 4 bases and J by 4 bases, with 11 bases between the two germline ends. CDR3 length: 15 amino acids. Germline V gives CDR1 KGHSH, CDR2 LQKENI. The CDR3 sequence is CASSHNTAGANVLTF. In DNA form, the CDR3 reads TGTGCCAGCTCACATAACACCGCCGGGGCCAACGTCCTGACTTTC. Full variable domain (missing parts from reference TRBV18 and TRBJ2-6): NAGVMQNPRHLVRRRGQEARLRCSPMKGHSHVYWYRQLPEEGLKFMVYLQKENIIDESGMPKERFSAEFPKEGPSILRIQQVVRGDSAAYFCASSHNTAGANVLTFGAGSRLTVL.

This clonotype was seen only a few times. The rearrangement uses TRBV9 and TRBJ2-5, with 7 bases identical to TRBD2. Germline V gene lookup returns CDR1 SGDLS and CDR2 YYNGEE. CDR3 length equals 15 residues. The V and J ends lost 0 bases and 1 base, in that order; junction bases with no gene match: 3. The CDR3 spells CASSVGPGGQETQYF. As DNA, the CDR3 is TGTGCCAGCAGCGTAGGCCCGGGGGGCCAAGAGACCCAGTACTTC.

This clonotype counts as medium-sized. This chain connects TRBV6-6 to TRBJ2-7; 8 positions agree with TRBD1. This CDR3 is built from 14 residues. After removal of 6 bases from V and 2 bases from J, the junction contained 6 bases not matched to a gene. The germline gives CDR1 MNHNY, CDR2 SVGAGI (reference sequence). The CDR3 DNA is TGTGCCAGCAGCCAGACAGGGGTAACCTACGAGCAGTACTTC. Translating gives CASSQTGVTYEQYF.

With respect to this clonotype: A read error is possible here, since a much larger clone lies one base away. CDR3 in amino acids: CASSTHIGMGYEQYF. The CDR3 nucleotides are TGTGCCAGTAGTACTCACATAGGGATGGGCTACGAGCAGTACTTC. The gene calls are TRBV19 and TRBJ2-7, with D unresolved. CDR3 size: 15 residues. From germline, CDR1 is LNHDA and CDR2 SQIVND (reference sequence). The V end lost 4 bases, the J end lost 3 bases, and 16 bases lay between the germline ends.

This clonotype was observed a handful of times. This chain connects TRBV4-1 to TRBJ2-2; D might be TRBD2 (5 bases). The CDR3 runs 17 residues. V shed 0 bases and J shed 0 bases, with 11 bases lying between them. Germline V gene data show CDR1 as MGHRA and CDR2 as YSYEKL. The CDR3 sequence: CASSQDPNGANTGELFF. DNA for the CDR3: TGCGCCAGCAGCCAAGATCCGAACGGGGCGAACACCGGGGAGCTGTTTTTT.

This clonotype was counted only a few times. The CDR3 region has the DNA TGTGCCAGTAGCGGACAGGGGGCCGGAGATACGCAGTATTTT. Translating it yields CASSGQGAGDTQYF. V usage is TRBV19 and J usage is TRBJ2-3; 11 nucleotides match TRBD1. The CDR3 has 14 residues. In germline, CDR1 is LNHDA, CDR2 SQIVND (reference sequence). The junction had 4 bases not matched to a gene; V was cut back by 6 bases and J by 5 bases. Full variable domain (rest looked up from reference TRBV19 and TRBJ2-3): DGGITQSPKYLFRKEGQNVTLSCEQNLNHDAMYWYRQDPGQGLRLIYYSQIVNDFQKGDIAEGYSVSREKKESFPLTVTSAQKNPTAFYLCASSGQGAGDTQYFGPGTRLTVL.

This clonotype occurred many times. This chain connects TRBV7-8 to TRBJ1-1; perhaps TRBD1 as D (5 bases). The CDR3 extends over 15 amino acids. Trimming pared 5 bases from V and 0 bases from J, leaving 13 bases between. The germline V gene encodes CDR1 SGHVS and CDR2 FQNEAQ. The CDR3 spells CASSPGTVMNTEAFF. CDR3 DNA: TGTGCCAGCAGCCCCGGGACTGTCATGAACACTGAAGCTTTCTTT.

V gene TRBV7-9 combines with J gene TRBJ1-1, with D tentatively TRBD1 (5 bases). Germline CDR1 reads SEHNR; CDR2 reads FQNEAQ (reference sequence). V lost 1 base, J lost 4 bases, and 13 bases lay in between. CDR3 size: 15 residues. CDR3 amino acids: CASSLDGGIGTEAFF. CDR3 nucleotides: TGTGCCAGCAGCTTAGATGGGGGAATTGGCACTGAAGCTTTCTTT.

This clonotype turned up a few times. The chain carries TRBV10-3 and TRBJ1-1; D uncertain. Germline V lookup: CDR1 ENHRY, CDR2 SYGVKD. V lost 3 bases and J lost 0, with 11 bases in between. The CDR3 consists of 15 residues. CDR3 DNA: TGTGCCATCAGTGACAGTTTGGAGATGAACACTGAAGCTTTCTTT. Translated: CAISDSLEMNTEAFF.

This clonotype has just a few counts. This chain links TRBV5-5 with TRBJ1-1; TRBD1 might be the D (5 bases). Trimming shortened V by 1 base and J by 11 bases, and 21 bases separated the two germline ends. This CDR3 has 15 residues. CDR1 SGHKS and CDR2 YYEKEE come from the germline V gene (reference sequence). As DNA, the CDR3 is TGTGCCAGCAGCTTGTACGAAGGGGAGGGGTTAAGGGCTTTCTTT. It codes for CASSLYEGEGLRAFF.